The present T cell receptor beta chain was sequenced within a study of cytomegalovirus exposure and HLA in healthy donors. PCR used 60 Vbeta primers and 13 Jbeta primers. TCRdb's copy holds only in-frame clones and misses some; the assay was immunoSEQ multiplex PCR. The sample includes about 190,000 clones, just under 75% seen only once; the top ten take around 3.2%. This CDR3 spans 16 amino acids. Germline V CDR1 and CDR2: PRHDT, FYEKMQ (reference sequence). Trimming took off 2 bases at V and 0 bases at J, with 13 bases between the two ends. A note on this clone: Its matching antigen is unknown.

Regarding the study as a whole: Later work found most CMV-associated TCR beta chains apparently HLA-restricted. A later look showed TCR association rates differing by HLA locus, highest for DRB1 and lowest for HLA-C.

There were likely unrecorded immune exposures, though donors were nominally healthy when sampled. The source material was PBMCs. This clonotype was obtained from a woman younger than 45 in good health and CMV-seropositive. The chain couples TRBV13 to TRBJ1-1, with D possibly matching TRBD1 (6 bases). The CDR3 here is CASSLRGSLMNTEAFF. In nucleotides, the CDR3 is TGTGCCAGCAGCTTAAGGGGGAGTTTGATGAACACTGAAGCTTTCTTT.